This paragraph covers one T cell receptor (beta chain) sequence. TCRdb keeps only in-frame clones here, not all; method: immunoSEQ multiplex PCR. The sample carries 75,000 to 90,000 clones, around nine tenths recorded once. The data derive from a study of OX40 agonist ivuxolimab in advanced cancers. Turning to the study itself: Patients got intravenous ivuxolimab at 0.01 to 10 mg/kg every 2 weeks. Participants could have had prior anti-PD-1, anti-PD-L1 or anti-CTLA-4 therapy, and approximately 40% had some.

Germline CDR1 and CDR2: MGHRA and YSYEKL. The CDR3 spans 15 residues. The V and J ends lost 1 base and 5 bases respectively, with 14 bases between them. The TCR comes from an adult with an advanced solid tumor such as melanoma, head and neck, liver or kidney cancer. The rearrangement joins TRBV4-1 to TRBJ2-5; D may correspond to TRBD1 or TRBD2 (5 bases each). The sample in question was CD4+ or CD8+ T cells sorted from blood, obtained in a trial of the OX40 agonist ivuxolimab. DNA for the CDR3: TGCGCCAGCAGCCAAGTCGCTAGCTGGGGGGAGACCCAGTACTTC. Protein product: CASSQVASWGETQYF.